The entry below describes one T cell receptor beta chain. The protocol was immunoSEQ multiplex PCR, while the TCRdb copy is restricted to in-frame clones and leaves out a portion. The sample consists of 1.5 million to 2.5 million clones, about 95% of them appearing once. The data stem from a study of shared clonotypes between healthy human individuals. Germline V CDR1 and CDR2: MNHEY, SMNVEV (reference sequence). The CDR3 has 13 residues. V was trimmed by 4 bases and J by 8 bases, leaving 14 bases between them. Positively selected for CCR7, the CD45RO-negative cells used as naive CD8 cells excluded terminally differentiated effector memory CD45RA+ cells.

What was sequenced was naive CD8+ T cells sorted from blood. The chain joins TRBV27 to TRBJ1-1; D not resolved. This clonotype originated in a young man in good health. The CDR3 nucleotides are TGTGCCAGCAGTTCCCCGACCCCCGGGGAAGCTTTCTTT. This translates into CASSSPTPGEAFF.